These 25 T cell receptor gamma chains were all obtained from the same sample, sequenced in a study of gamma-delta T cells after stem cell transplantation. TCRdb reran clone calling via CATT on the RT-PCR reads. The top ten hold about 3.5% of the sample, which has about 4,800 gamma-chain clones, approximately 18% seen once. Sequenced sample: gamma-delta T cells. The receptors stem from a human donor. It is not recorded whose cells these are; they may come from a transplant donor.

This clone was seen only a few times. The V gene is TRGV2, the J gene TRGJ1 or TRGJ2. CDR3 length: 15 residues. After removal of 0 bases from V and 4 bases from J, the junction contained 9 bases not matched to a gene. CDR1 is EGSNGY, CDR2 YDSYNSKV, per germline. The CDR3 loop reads CATWDGLRGYYKKLF. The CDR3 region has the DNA TGTGCCACCTGGGACGGGCTACGGGGGTATTATAAGAAACTCTTT.

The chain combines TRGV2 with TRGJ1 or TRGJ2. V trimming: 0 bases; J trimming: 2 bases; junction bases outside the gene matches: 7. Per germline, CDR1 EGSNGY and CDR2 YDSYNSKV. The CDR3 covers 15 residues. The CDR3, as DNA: TGTGCCACCTGGGACGGGCTGTATGATTATTATAAGAAACTCTTT. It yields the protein CATWDGLYDYYKKLF.

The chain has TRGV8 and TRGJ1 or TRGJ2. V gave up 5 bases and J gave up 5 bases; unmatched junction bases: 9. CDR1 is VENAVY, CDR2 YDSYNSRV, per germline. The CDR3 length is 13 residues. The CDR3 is CATWGTVNYKKLF. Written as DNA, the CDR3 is TGTGCCACCTGGGGCACAGTCAATTATAAGAAACTCTTT.

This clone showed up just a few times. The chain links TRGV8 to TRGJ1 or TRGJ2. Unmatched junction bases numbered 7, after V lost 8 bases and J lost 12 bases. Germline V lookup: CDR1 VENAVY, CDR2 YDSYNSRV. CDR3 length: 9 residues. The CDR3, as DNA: TGTGCCACCTCCCCCGTGAAACTCTTT. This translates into CATSPVKLF.

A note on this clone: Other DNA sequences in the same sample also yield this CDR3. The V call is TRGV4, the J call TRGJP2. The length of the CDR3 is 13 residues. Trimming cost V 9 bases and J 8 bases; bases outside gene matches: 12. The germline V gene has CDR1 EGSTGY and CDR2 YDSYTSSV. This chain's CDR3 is CATVWVSDWIKTF. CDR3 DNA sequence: TGTGCCACCGTATGGGTTAGCGATTGGATCAAGACGTTT.

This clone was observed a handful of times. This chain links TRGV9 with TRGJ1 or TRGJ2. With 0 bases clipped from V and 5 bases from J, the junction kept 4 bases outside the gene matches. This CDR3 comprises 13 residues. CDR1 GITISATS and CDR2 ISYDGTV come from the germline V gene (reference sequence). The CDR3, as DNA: TGTGCCTTGTGGGAGGTGCGACATTATAAGAAACTCTTT. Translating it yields CALWEVRHYKKLF.

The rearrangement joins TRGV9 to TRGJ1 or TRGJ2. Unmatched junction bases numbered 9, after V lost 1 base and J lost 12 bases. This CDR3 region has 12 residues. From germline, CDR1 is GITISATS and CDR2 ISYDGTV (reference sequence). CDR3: CALWEVKRVKLF. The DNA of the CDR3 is TGTGCCTTGTGGGAGGTTAAGCGAGTGAAACTCTTT.

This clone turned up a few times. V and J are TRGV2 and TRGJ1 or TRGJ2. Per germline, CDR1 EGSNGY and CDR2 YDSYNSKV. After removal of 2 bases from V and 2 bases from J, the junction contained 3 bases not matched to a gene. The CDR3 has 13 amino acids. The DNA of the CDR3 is TGTGCCACCTGGGACGCCGATTATTATAAGAAACTCTTT. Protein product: CATWDADYYKKLF.

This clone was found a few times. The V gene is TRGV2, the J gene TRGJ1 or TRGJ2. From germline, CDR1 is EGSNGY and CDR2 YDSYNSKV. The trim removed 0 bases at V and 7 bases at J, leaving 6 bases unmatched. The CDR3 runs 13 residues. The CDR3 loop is CATWDGPRYKKLF. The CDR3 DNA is TGTGCCACCTGGGACGGGCCGCGGTATAAGAAACTCTTT.

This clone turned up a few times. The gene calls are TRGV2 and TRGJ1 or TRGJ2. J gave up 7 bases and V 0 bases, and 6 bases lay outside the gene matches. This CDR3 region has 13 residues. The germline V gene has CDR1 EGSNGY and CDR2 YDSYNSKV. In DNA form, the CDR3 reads TGTGCCACCTGGGACGGGCCTCAATATAAGAAACTCTTT. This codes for CATWDGPQYKKLF.

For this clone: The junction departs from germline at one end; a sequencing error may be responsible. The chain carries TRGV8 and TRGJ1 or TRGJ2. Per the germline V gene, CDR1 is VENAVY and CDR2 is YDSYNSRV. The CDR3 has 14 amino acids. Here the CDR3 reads CAAWDSGEYYKKLF. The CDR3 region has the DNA TGTGCCGCCTGGGATAGTGGAGAATATTATAAGAAACTCTTT.

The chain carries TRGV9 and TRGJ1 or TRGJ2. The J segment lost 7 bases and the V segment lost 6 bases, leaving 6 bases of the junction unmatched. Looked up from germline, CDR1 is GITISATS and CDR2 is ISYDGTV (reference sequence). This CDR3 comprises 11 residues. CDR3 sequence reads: CALWWEYKKLF. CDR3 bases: TGTGCCTTGTGGTGGGAATATAAGAAACTCTTT.

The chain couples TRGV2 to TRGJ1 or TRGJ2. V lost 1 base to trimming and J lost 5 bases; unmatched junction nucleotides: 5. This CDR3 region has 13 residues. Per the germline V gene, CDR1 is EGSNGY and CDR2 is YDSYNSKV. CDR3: CATWDGYDYKKLF. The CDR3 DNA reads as TGTGCCACCTGGGACGGCTACGATTATAAGAAACTCTTT.

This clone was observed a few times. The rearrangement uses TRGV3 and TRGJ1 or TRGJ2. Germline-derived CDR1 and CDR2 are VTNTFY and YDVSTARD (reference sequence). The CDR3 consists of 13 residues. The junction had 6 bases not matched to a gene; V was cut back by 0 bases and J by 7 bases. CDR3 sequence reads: CATWDRLGYKKLF. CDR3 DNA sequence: TGTGCCACCTGGGACAGGCTGGGATATAAGAAACTCTTT.

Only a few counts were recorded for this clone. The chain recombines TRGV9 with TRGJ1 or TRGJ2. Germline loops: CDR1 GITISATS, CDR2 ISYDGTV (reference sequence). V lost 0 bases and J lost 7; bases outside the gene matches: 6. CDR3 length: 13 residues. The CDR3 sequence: CALWEVQDYKKLF. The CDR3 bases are TGTGCCTTGTGGGAGGTGCAAGACTATAAGAAACTCTTT.

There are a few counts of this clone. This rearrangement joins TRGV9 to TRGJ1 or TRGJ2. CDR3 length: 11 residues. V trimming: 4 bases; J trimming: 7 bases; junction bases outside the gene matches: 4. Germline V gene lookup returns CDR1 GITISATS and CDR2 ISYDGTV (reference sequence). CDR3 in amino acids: CALWDRYKKLF. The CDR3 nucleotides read TGTGCCTTGTGGGATCGGTATAAGAAACTCTTT.

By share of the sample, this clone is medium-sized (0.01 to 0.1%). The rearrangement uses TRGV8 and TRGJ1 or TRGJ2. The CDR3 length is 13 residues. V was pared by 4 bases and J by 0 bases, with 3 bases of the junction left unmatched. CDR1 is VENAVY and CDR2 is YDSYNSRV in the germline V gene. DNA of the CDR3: TGTGCCACCTGGGACCCGAATTATTATAAGAAACTCTTT. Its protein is CATWDPNYYKKLF.

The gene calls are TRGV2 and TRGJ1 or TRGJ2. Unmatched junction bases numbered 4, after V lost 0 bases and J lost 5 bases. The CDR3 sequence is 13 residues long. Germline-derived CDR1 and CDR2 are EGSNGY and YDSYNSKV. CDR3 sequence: CATWDGQDYKKLF. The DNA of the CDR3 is TGTGCCACCTGGGACGGGCAAGATTATAAGAAACTCTTT.

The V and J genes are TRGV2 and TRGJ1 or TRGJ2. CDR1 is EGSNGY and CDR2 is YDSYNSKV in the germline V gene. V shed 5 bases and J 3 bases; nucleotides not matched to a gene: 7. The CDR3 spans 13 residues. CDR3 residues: CATWALFYYKKLF. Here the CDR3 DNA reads TGTGCCACCTGGGCCCTTTTTTATTATAAGAAACTCTTT.

CDR3 residues: CATNYYKKLF. The CDR3 region has the DNA TGTGCCACCAATTATTATAAGAAACTCTTT. V is TRGV4 and J is TRGJ1 or TRGJ2. Germline CDR1 is EGSTGY and CDR2 is YDSYTSSV. The CDR3 totals 10 residues. J lost 1 base, V lost 9 bases, and 0 bases had no gene match.

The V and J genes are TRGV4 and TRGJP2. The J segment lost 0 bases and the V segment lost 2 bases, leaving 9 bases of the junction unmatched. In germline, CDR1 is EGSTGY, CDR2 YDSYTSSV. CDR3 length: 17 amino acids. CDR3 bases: TGTGCCACCTGGGATGACCCTAAGTATAGTAGTGATTGGATCAAGACGTTT. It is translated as CATWDDPKYSSDWIKTF.

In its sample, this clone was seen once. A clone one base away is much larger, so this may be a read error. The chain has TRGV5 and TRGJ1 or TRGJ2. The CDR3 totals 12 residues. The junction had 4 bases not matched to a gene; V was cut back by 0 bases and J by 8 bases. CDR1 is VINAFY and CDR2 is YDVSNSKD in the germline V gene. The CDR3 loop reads CATWDRQHKKLF. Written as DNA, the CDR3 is TGTGCCACCTGGGACAGGCAGCATAAGAAACTCTTT.

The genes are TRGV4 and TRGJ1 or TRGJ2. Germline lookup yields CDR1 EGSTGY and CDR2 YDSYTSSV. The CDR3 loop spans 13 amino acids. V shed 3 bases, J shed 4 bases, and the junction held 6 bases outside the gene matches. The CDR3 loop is CATWDRLYYKKLF. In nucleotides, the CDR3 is TGTGCCACCTGGGATCGACTATATTATAAGAAACTCTTT.

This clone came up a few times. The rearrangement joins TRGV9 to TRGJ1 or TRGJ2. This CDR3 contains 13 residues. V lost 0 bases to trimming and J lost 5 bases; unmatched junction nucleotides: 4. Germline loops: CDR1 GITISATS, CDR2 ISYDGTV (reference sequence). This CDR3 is CALWEVADYKKLF. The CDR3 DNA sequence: TGTGCCTTGTGGGAGGTGGCCGATTATAAGAAACTCTTT.

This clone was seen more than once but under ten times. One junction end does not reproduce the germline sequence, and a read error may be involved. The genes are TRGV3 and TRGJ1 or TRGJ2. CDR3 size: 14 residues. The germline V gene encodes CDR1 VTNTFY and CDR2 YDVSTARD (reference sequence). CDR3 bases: TGTGCCACCAGGGACAGGCTGGAACGTTATAAGAAACTCTTT. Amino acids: CATRDRLERYKKLF.